The present T cell receptor beta chain was sequenced within a study of blood T cell repertoires in COVID-19. Overall study: The study drew acute and convalescent COVID-19 samples from the United States, Italy and Spain.

The V gene's germline CDR1 is MDHEN and CDR2 SYDVKM. This CDR3 is 14 amino acids long. Trimming took off 2 bases at V and 6 bases at J, with 11 bases between the two ends. Method: immunoSEQ multiplex PCR; TCRdb's copy keeps in-frame clones and lacks some. The table has 250,000 to 300,000 clones, 86% seen once. The source of this sequence is a woman in her 30s with COVID-19, enrolled during active disease. Sequenced input: peripheral blood. This rearrangement joins TRBV28 to TRBJ2-4, with TRBD2 as a possible D gene (5 bases). CDR3 bases: TGTGCCAGCAGTTTAAAGGTTGCGGGAAACATTCAGTACTTC. This sequence encodes CASSLKVAGNIQYF. Combining the CDR3 with reference TRBV28 and TRBJ2-4 gives the whole variable domain DVKVTQSSRYLVKRTGEKVFLECVQDMDHENMFWYRQDPGLGLRLIYFSYDVKMKEKGDIPEGYSVSREKKERFSLILESASTNQTSMYLCASSLKVAGNIQYFGAGTRLSVL.